This T cell receptor beta chain was sequenced in a study of blood T cell repertoires in COVID-19. About the research overall: The analysed material was cDNA or gDNA that came from T cells, B-cell-depleted T cells, or PBMCs.

In assigning cohorts, the study relied on participant-reported clinical history. Authors' processing steps: Counts of nucleated cells, estimated from reference gene primer amplification, were obtained. Using immunoSEQ multiplex PCR, the repertoire was profiled, and TCRdb retains in-frame clones only, with some absent. D and trimming come from the DNA, and the V and J calls and clone size come from that table. The table has about 280,000 clones, 90% seen once. Germline CDR1 and CDR2: GTSNPN and SVGIG (reference sequence). CDR3 length: 15 residues. V dropped 0 bases and J dropped 0 bases, with 12 bases sitting between them.

Sequencing was done on a sample of PBMCs or T cells enriched from blood (not recorded which). V is TRBV30 and J is TRBJ2-7; perhaps TRBD2 as D (5 bases). This clonotype was obtained from a woman younger than 35 with acute COVID-19. The CDR3 DNA is TGTGCCTGGAGTGTAGGCGGGCGAGTCTCCTACGAGCAGTACTTC. This codes for CAWSVGGRVSYEQYF.